Here is one TCR beta chain with its context. This sample was taken from a study of blood T cell repertoires in COVID-19. Study at large: COVID-19 samples collected from the United States, Italy and Spain covered acute and convalescent phases. In each case, the material was cDNA or gDNA derived from T cells, B-cell-depleted T cells, or PBMCs.

Authors' methods: From reference gene primer amplification, estimates of nucleated cell counts were derived. TCRdb keeps only in-frame clones here, not all; method: immunoSEQ multiplex PCR. That table furnishes V, J and clone size, whereas the DNA furnished D and trimming. Among about 150,000 clones listed, over 60% were seen once. Sequenced input: peripheral blood. The sequence derives from an elderly man with acute or convalescent COVID-19.

In DNA form, the CDR3 reads TGTGCCAGCAGCCCCCGACAGCATGAAGCTTTCTTT. Translated, it gives CASSPRQHEAFF. The chain combines TRBV13 with TRBJ1-1, with a weak D call TRBD1 (5 bases). This CDR3 has 12 residues. V lost 5 bases to trimming and J lost 7 bases, with 11 bases between them. Germline V gene sequence: CDR1 PRHDT, CDR2 FYEKMQ (reference sequence).